The T cell receptor beta chain described here comes from a study of molecular identifiers for immune sequencing clone quantification. Study-wide points: Among 900,000 to 1,000,000 naive cells, spiked Jurkat TCR RNA from a single cell was reportedly detectable. In naive cells, under 1% of molecules belonged to clones above 20 RNA copies, against over 97% in effector cells.

In germline, CDR1 is MGHRA, CDR2 YSYEKL. V was shortened by 1 base and J by 7 bases, with 17 bases between the two germline ends. The CDR3 consists of 16 residues. The authors sorted naive CD8 T cells as CD8+CD4-CCR7+CD45RA+. Worth noting for this clonotype: The antigen remains unidentified.

It was with previously described methods and listed TCR primers that bulk TCR libraries were made. Using its own MiXCR run on the PCR reads, TCRdb lists one record per CDR3 protein. The sample carries around 320,000 distinct CDR3 sequences, about 22% recorded once. V gene TRBV4-1 combines with J gene TRBJ2-1; the D gene is possibly TRBD1 (6 bases). The sequence was collected from a human donor in good health. Some libraries in this study had Jurkat cell RNA spiked in. Sequencing was done on a sample of naive CD8+ T cells from blood, with Jurkat cell RNA spiked in. As for subset: FACS-sorted CD8+CD4-CCR7+CD45RA+ naive T cells. CDR3 sequence (DNA): TGCGCCAGCAGCCAAGTTAGGGCAGGGGTACAAAATGAGCAGTTCTTC. It yields the protein CASSQVRAGVQNEQFF.